This T cell receptor (beta chain) was sequenced in a study of blood T cell repertoires in COVID-19 (TCRdb year 2020). Regarding the study in general: Samples from collaborators originated in the United States, Italy and Spain and spanned both the acute and convalescent phases of COVID-19. The repertoires were released in a freely available public database intended as a resource for research on the immune response to SARS-CoV-2. Samples were obtained from the ongoing ImmuneRACE study (first 160 participants) and from 1,254 subjects provided by 6 global collaborators. The prospective study material was composed of cDNA or gDNA derived from T cells, B-cell-depleted T cells, or PBMCs. Where available, HLA class I and class II types were taken from metadata supplied by the sample provider and were not determined by assay-based typing. Subjects who had been exposed to COVID-19, were actively infected with it, or had recovered from it provided the deeply sampled blood TCRbeta repertoires that made up the dataset. A de-identified subject ID, COVID-19 status, age in years and sex were almost always included in the sample metadata. The full study reports these points: The amount of clinical and demographic metadata varied by source and participant and was provided uncurated.

TCRbeta CDR3 regions were amplified from genomic DNA using the immunoSEQ Assay, a bias-controlled multiplex PCR. The original pipeline was this. Within the assay, amplification of reference gene primers was used to estimate how many nucleated cells each sample contained. To quantify the absolute abundance of each unique TCRbeta CDR3 rearrangement, sequence reads were collapsed and filtered. For each sample, productive Simpson clonality was calculated as the square root of Simpson's diversity index over productive rearrangements. The clones in this table, taken by TCRdb from immuneACCESS, are in-frame only. Not every clone is retained; where verified, under half of the shortfall comes from an unresolved V gene, and the cause of the rest is unknown. V, J and clone size are those of that table, while D and trimming were read from the DNA. The sample contains fewer than 100,000 clones, approximately 88% of them found a single time. Under 55% of the sample comes from the top ten.

The collaborating institutions used their own protocols to collect whole blood in K2EDTA tubes. For TCRbeta analysis, collaborators shipped samples as frozen whole blood, isolated PBMCs, or DNA extracted from either of those sample types. Counted from cysteine to phenylalanine, this CDR3 has 15 amino acids. The sequence is cut down to CDR3 DNA, 45 bases in frame from base 1. The germline V gene yields SNHLY for CDR1 and FYNNEI for CDR2. From V the trimming removes 4 bases and from J it removes 5 bases, while the gene matches leave 9 bases of the junction unaccounted for. As for this clone: Its antigen specificity is not known. Base quality data are lacking; no much larger clone is found one base away.

The TCR comes from a human donor in a cohort sampled during active COVID-19. This chain joins TRBV2 to TRBJ2-5, with 8 central nucleotides matching TRBD2. The sample was peripheral blood. The encoded CDR3 is CASSVREGRQETQYF. The nucleotide sequence is given as TGTGCCAGCAGTGTTCGGGAGGGCCGCCAGGAGACCCAGTACTTC. Beyond the CDR3, the reference TRBV2 and TRBJ2-5 genes provide the residues; the full variable domain reads: EPEVTQTPSHQVTQMGQEVILRCVPISNHLYFYWYRQILGQKVEFLVSFYNNEISEKSEIFDDQFSVERPDGSNFTLKIRSTKLEDSAMYFCASSVREGRQETQYFGPGTRLLVL.